This TCR beta chain is from a study of shared clonotypes between healthy human individuals. General observations from the study: With few donors, the genetic and exposure-history diversity represented was limited. Several donors shared around 5.2% of their naive CD4 clonotypes. Non-shared clonotypes displayed generation probabilities falling below those of clonotypes present in all four donors.

Germline V gene lookup returns CDR1 MNHEY and CDR2 SMNVEV (reference sequence). V trimming: 3 bases; J trimming: 5 bases; junction bases outside the gene matches: 2. The CDR3 has 13 amino acids. This clone was observed a single time. Antigen unknown. The same CDR3 is also encoded by other DNA sequences in this sample. Libraries were prepared by immunoSEQ multiplex PCR; TCRdb keeps only in-frame clonotypes and omits some of them. Here the sample spans over 2,000,000 clones, 85% to 95% being singletons. CD45RO-negative CD8 cells positively selected for CCR7 made up the naive population, which excluded terminally differentiated effector memory CD45RA+ cells.

This receptor was obtained from a man aged 18 to 30 in good health. Some clones in this sample may be carry-over from other donors' samples. This chain connects TRBV27 to TRBJ2-7; 9 bases are shared with TRBD1. Sequencing used naive CD8+ T cells from PBMCs. CDR3 loop: CASSFDRGDEQYF. CDR3 DNA sequence: TGTGCCAGCAGTTTCGACAGGGGGGACGAGCAGTACTTC.